This TCR beta chain was found in a study of CD8 T cells in ankylosing spondylitis (TCRdb year 2017). With regard to the full study: T cell receptor beta repertoires were profiled in healthy donors and ankylosing spondylitis patients so that disease-linked TCR variants could be found. The full study cohort comprised 25 or so ankylosing spondylitis patients and roughly 100 healthy donors. Peripheral blood was sampled, and synovial fluid was also collected from ankylosing spondylitis patients.

Study-wide findings and limitations: The disease-linked clones were reported as significantly enriched in matched synovial fluid samples from ankylosing spondylitis patients. A TCR beta motif of several highly homologous amino acid variants appeared characteristic of blood from ankylosing spondylitis patients. The disease-linked clones had a CD8+ phenotype and were found at relatively low frequencies in peripheral blood. Some TCR beta motif variants had previously been reported in synovial fluid and blood of reactive arthritis patients, which suggested common disease-initiation mechanisms.

Trimming takes 2 bases from V and 4 bases from J, and the germline ends sit 3 bases apart. The CDR3, from cysteine to phenylalanine, totals 12 residues. Of all the DNA, just the CDR3 is kept, 36 bases in frame from base 1. In the germline V gene (reference sequence), CDR1 corresponds to LNHNV and CDR2 to YYDKDF. Sequencer: Illumina HiSeq 2500. Quantitative 5'-RACE with molecular barcodes was the method used to prepare the TCR beta libraries. For the original study's pipeline: A new computational method based on a probabilistic model of VDJ rearrangement was used to identify disease-linked TCR variants. The public reads were reprocessed in TCRdb via fastp at Q25 and MiXCR, keeping in-frame beta chains. Identical CDR3 protein sequences are pooled into one entry, listed with their most common genes and DNA. The V and J calls were determined by TCRdb, not by the authors. The sample profile shows some 700,000 distinct CDR3 sequences; 19% of them were found once. In total, the top ten clones hold 15% to 20% of the sample.

This clonotype occurred a few times. The clone's antigen remains unknown. Base qualities were left out, and no much larger clone turns up one base away. The rearrangement joined TRBV15 to TRBJ1-5, with the D gene uncertain. The clonotype was recovered from a male donor with ankylosing spondylitis. The sequenced sample consisted of blood, either unsorted or a sorted T cell fraction (not recorded which). The CDR3 reads as follows: CATSRFNQPQHF. In nucleotides, the sequence is TGTGCCACCAGCAGATTTAATCAGCCCCAGCATTTT. With the rest looked up from the reference TRBV15 and TRBJ1-5 genes rather than sequenced, the full variable domain is DAMVIQNPRYQVTQFGKPVTLSCSQTLNHNVMYWYQQKSSQAPKLLFHYYDKDFNNEADTPDNFQSRRPNTSFCFLDIRSPGLGDTAMYLCATSRFNQPQHFGDGTRLSIL.